The clone carrying this TCR beta chain was found many times. Its ends do not fully match the called genes, so a read error is possible. The data stem from a study of blood T cells in healthy people across ages. Background on the study: Template switching caught about one barcoded beta molecule for each two T cells.

It was with a sample-barcoded 5' primer and a J-beta primer mix that a second PCR of about 7 to 12 cycles was run. A template-switch adaptor with 12 random nucleotides tagged each cDNA molecule. TCRdb reprocessed the 5' RACE reads with MiXCR, giving one entry per CDR3 protein. The sample holds 1.5 million to 2 million distinct CDR3 sequences, roughly 50% seen once. Per the germline V gene, CDR1 is SGHTA and CDR2 is FQGNSA. The CDR3 contains 15 residues. The chain carries TRBV7-2 and TRBJ2-5, with D hard to call. The receptor was derived from a woman aged 40-49 years in good health. The material sequenced was blood. The CDR3 region is CASSLGLGVQETQYF. In DNA, the CDR3 is TGCGCCAGCAGCTTGGGTCTTGGGGTCCAAGAGACCCAGTACTTC.